There are many counts of the clone carrying this TCR beta chain. The target antigen is unknown. With 5 bases clipped from V and 5 bases from J, the junction kept 8 bases outside the gene matches. The CDR3 runs 16 residues. Germline values: CDR1 SEHNR, CDR2 FQNEAQ (reference sequence). The source of the sample is a study of T cells in Graves' hyperthyroidism and ophthalmopathy. There were TCR beta CDR3 regions amplified from RNA transcripts. First-round RT-PCR targeting the TCR CDR3 was performed with the HTBI primer set. TCRdb reprocessed the multiplex PCR reads with MiXCR, giving one entry per CDR3 protein. The sample includes around 600,000 distinct CDR3 sequences, 15% to 18% of them seen just once. General study findings and limits: From stable hyperthyroidism, ophthalmopathy was set apart by a 13 V-J model. Blood shared most expanded thyroid clonotypes above 0.001.

Hyperthyroidism in the patients, aged 18 to 65, was newly diagnosed and under 2 months in duration. The chain employs TRBV7-9 and TRBJ2-1; 11 nucleotides align to TRBD2. The sequence was collected from a woman in her 30s with Graves' hyperthyroidism. The sequenced sample was blood. CDR3 in amino acids: CASSPRTSGSNNEQFF. In DNA form, the CDR3 reads TGTGCCAGCAGCCCCCGCACTAGCGGGAGTAACAATGAGCAGTTCTTC.